A single sample is the source of the 15 T cell receptor beta chains below, sequenced in a study of technical replicates of blood from several donors. Measured with immunoSEQ multiplex PCR; TCRdb has only the in-frame clones, and not every one. Of approximately 76,000 clones in the sample, roughly nine tenths were seen once. Source material: T cells isolated from PBMCs. Receptors originate from a human donor in good health.

V usage is TRBV4-1 and J usage is TRBJ1-1; D ambiguous. V lost 0 bases and J 7 bases, leaving 9 bases between the germline ends. Germline loops: CDR1 MGHRA, CDR2 YSYEKL. This CDR3 spans 13 amino acids. CDR3 residues: CASSQEATNEAFF. The CDR3 DNA reads TGCGCCAGCAGCCAAGAGGCAACAAATGAAGCTTTCTTT.

The chain recombines TRBV7-8 with TRBJ2-1, with TRBD1 identical over 7 bases. Germline V gene sequence: CDR1 SGHVS, CDR2 FQNEAQ. Trimming took 3 bases from V and 6 from J; bases not matched to a gene: 5. This CDR3 contains 14 residues. The CDR3 DNA follows: TGTGCCAGCAGCTTCCTACAGGGGTCCAATGAGCAGTTCTTC. Protein product: CASSFLQGSNEQFF.

The rearrangement joins TRBV7-2 to TRBJ2-2; TRBD1 matches at 8 bases. The CDR3 has 16 residues. J gave up 3 bases and V 1 base, and 4 bases lay outside the gene matches. The germline CDR1 and CDR2 sequences are SGHTA and FQGNSA. The CDR3 nucleotides are TGTGCCAGCAGCTTAGAAAGACAGGGGTACACCGGGGAGCTGTTTTTT. Translation: CASSLERQGYTGELFF.

The V call is TRBV29-1, the J call TRBJ1-2; D might be TRBD1 (5 bases). Trimming removed 3 bases at V and 2 bases at J, with 10 bases between. Germline V lookup: CDR1 SQVTM, CDR2 ANQGSEA. The CDR3 is 13 residues long. The CDR3 sequence: CSVEGRVNYGYTF. The CDR3 DNA is TGCAGCGTTGAGGGCAGGGTAAACTATGGCTACACCTTC.

J is TRBJ2-1 and V is TRBV9; TRBD2 agrees at 14 bases. With V trimmed by 5 bases and J by 1 base, 14 bases remained unmatched. This CDR3 is 20 amino acids long. From germline, CDR1 is SGDLS and CDR2 YYNGEE. The CDR3, as DNA: TGTGCCAGCAGGTCTTCCCCCGGGACTAGCGGGAGTCCATCCTACAATGAGCAGTTCTTC. Protein sequence: CASRSSPGTSGSPSYNEQFF.

This clone has just a few counts. The chain is built from TRBV9 and TRBJ1-5, with TRBD1 as a possible D gene (5 bases). Trimming removed 2 bases at V and 4 bases at J, with 10 bases between. From germline, CDR1 is SGDLS and CDR2 YYNGEE. The CDR3 totals 14 residues. The CDR3 loop is CASSVGGFNQPQHF. CDR3 bases: TGTGCCAGCAGCGTGGGGGGTTTTAATCAGCCCCAGCATTTT.

This sequence joins TRBV13 and TRBJ2-5, with 11 bases fitting TRBD2. Unmatched junction bases numbered 7, after V lost 5 bases and J lost 2 bases. Germline V gives CDR1 PRHDT, CDR2 FYEKMQ (reference sequence). This CDR3 has 16 residues. CDR3 in DNA: TGTGCCAGCAGCGACGGGACTAGCGGTGTGCAAGAGACCCAGTACTTC. Protein product: CASSDGTSGVQETQYF.

This clone occurred once. The chain joins TRBV5-1 to TRBJ2-2, with TRBD2 matching 10 bases. This CDR3 is built from 16 residues. The trim removed 5 bases at V and 2 bases at J, leaving 6 bases unmatched. The germline gives CDR1 SGHRS, CDR2 YFSETQ. CDR3 sequence reads: CASRRTSGSNTGELFF. CDR3 DNA sequence: TGCGCCAGCAGACGGACTAGCGGCTCTAACACCGGGGAGCTGTTTTTT.

V and J are TRBV6-6 and TRBJ1-5; D gene unclear. The germline V gene encodes CDR1 MNHNY and CDR2 SVGAGI (reference sequence). The CDR3 length is 13 residues. Trimming pared 7 bases from V and 4 bases from J, leaving 11 bases between. DNA for the CDR3: TGTGCCAGCAAATCGGACTGGAATCAGCCCCAGCATTTT. Residues: CASKSDWNQPQHF.

The chain joins TRBV19 to TRBJ2-7, with a possible D match to TRBD1 (5 bases). Germline values: CDR1 LNHDA, CDR2 SQIVND (reference sequence). The CDR3 sequence is 14 residues long. V lost 3 bases to trimming and J lost 0 bases, with 9 bases between them. CDR3 loop: CASSIRVTSYEQYF. The CDR3 DNA reads as TGTGCCAGTAGTATCAGGGTTACCTCCTACGAGCAGTACTTC. Full variable domain (outside the CDR3, taken from reference TRBV19 and TRBJ2-7): DGGITQSPKYLFRKEGQNVTLSCEQNLNHDAMYWYRQDPGQGLRLIYYSQIVNDFQKGDIAEGYSVSREKKESFPLTVTSAQKNPTAFYLCASSIRVTSYEQYFGPGTRLTVT.

The chain links TRBV4-1 to TRBJ1-1, with 8 bases matching TRBD1. CDR3 size: 12 residues. The V gene's germline CDR1 is MGHRA and CDR2 YSYEKL. The trim removed 4 bases at V and 11 bases at J, leaving 6 bases unmatched. CDR3 bases: TGCGCCAGCAGCCGACAGGGGTTGGGGGCTTTCTTT. Protein sequence: CASSRQGLGAFF.

The chain couples TRBV7-9 to TRBJ2-5, with 8 positions matching TRBD2. J lost 4 bases, V lost 5 bases, and 12 bases had no gene match. The germline CDR1 and CDR2 sequences are SEHNR and FQNEAQ (reference sequence). The CDR3 is made up of 16 amino acids. The CDR3 bases are TGTGCCAGCAGCCCCCGATCGGGACTAGTAGGAGAGACCCAGTACTTC. It specifies CASSPRSGLVGETQYF.

This sequence joins TRBV10-3 and TRBJ1-1; 8 bases map to TRBD1. This CDR3 has 13 residues. Germline V gene lookup returns CDR1 ENHRY and CDR2 SYGVKD. V lost 6 bases to trimming and J lost 7 bases; unmatched junction nucleotides: 7. CDR3 in amino acids: CAIRMTGDNEAFF. The CDR3 DNA sequence: TGTGCCATCAGAATGACAGGGGATAATGAAGCTTTCTTT.

This sequence joins TRBV7-8 and TRBJ2-7, with TRBD1 identical over 7 bases. Germline values: CDR1 SGHVS, CDR2 FQNEAQ. This CDR3 is built from 13 residues. With V trimmed by 3 bases and J by 2 bases, 1 base remained unmatched. This CDR3 is CASSLTGTYEQYF. CDR3 sequence (DNA): TGTGCCAGCAGCTTGACAGGGACCTACGAGCAGTACTTC.

The J gene is TRBJ1-1, the V gene TRBV11-2, with 7 bases matching TRBD1. CDR1 SGHAT and CDR2 FQNNGV come from the germline V gene. Trimming at V came to 5 bases and at J to 5 bases, leaving 8 bases not matched to a gene. There are 14 residues in the CDR3. CDR3 DNA: TGTGCCAGCAGCCTCTCTCAGGGGGTAACTGAAGCTTTCTTT. This sequence encodes CASSLSQGVTEAFF.